The clone carrying this T cell receptor (beta chain) has at least ten counts. For the unsorted libraries, 2 million PBMCs stored at -80 C served as input. The CDR3 covers 14 residues. V was pared by 6 bases and J by 6 bases, with 9 bases of the junction left unmatched. Germline V lookup: CDR1 SGHTA, CDR2 FQGNSA. The data were obtained in a study of neurological immune-mediated disorders. The cDNA came from 5'RACE with 10-nucleotide random UMIs. Each CDR3 protein is one row after TCRdb ran MiXCR on the 5' RACE reads. The sample lists approximately 58,000 distinct CDR3 sequences; over 10% were seen once.

The receptor's source is a man aged 55 to 70 in good health. Specimen: PBMCs. The chain carries TRBV7-2 and TRBJ2-7; TRBD1 matches at 9 bases. DNA for the CDR3: TGTGCCAGCAGACCCGACAGGGGGGGACTCGAGCAGTACTTC. Encoded protein: CASRPDRGGLEQYF.